The sequence of this TCR beta chain was determined in a study of cytomegalovirus exposure and HLA in healthy donors. Study-wide findings and caveats: It was reported that the classifier diagnosed cytomegalovirus status with high specificity and sensitivity in both the original and validation cohorts.

Data came from immunoSEQ multiplex PCR; TCRdb stores just in-frame clones and leaves some out. Of 150,000 to 200,000 clones in the sample, more than 75% are singletons; the top ten hold roughly 1.5%. The CDR3 loop spans 12 amino acids. CDR1 is SQVTM and CDR2 is ANQGSEA in the germline V gene. V gave up 7 bases and J gave up 3 bases, with 13 bases separating them. Note on this clone: Antigen specificity is unknown.

The V and J genes are TRBV29-1 and TRBJ2-7; weak D call: TRBD1 (6 bases). This TCR derives from a woman in her 30s in good health and CMV-seronegative. The sample consisted of PBMCs. The CDR3 DNA reads as TGCAGCGCTGGGGGCAGGGGCTACGAGCAGTACTTC. Translated: CSAGGRGYEQYF.